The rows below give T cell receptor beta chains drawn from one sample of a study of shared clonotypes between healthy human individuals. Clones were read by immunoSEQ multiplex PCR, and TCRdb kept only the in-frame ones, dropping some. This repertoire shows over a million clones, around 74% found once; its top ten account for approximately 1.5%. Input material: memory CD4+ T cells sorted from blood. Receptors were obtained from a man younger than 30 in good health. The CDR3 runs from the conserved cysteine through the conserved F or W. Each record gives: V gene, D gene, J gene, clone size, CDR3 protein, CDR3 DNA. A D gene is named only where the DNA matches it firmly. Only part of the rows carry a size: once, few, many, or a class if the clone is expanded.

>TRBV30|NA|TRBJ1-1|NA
CAWRGLGPEAFF
TGTGCCTGGAGAGGGTTGGGCCCTGAAGCTTTCTTT
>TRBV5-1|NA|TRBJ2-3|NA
CASSLVRVADTQYF
TGCGCCAGCAGCTTAGTAAGGGTCGCAGATACGCAGTATTTT
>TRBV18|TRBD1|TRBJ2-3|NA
CASSLLIGQGPDTQYF
TGTGCCAGCTCACTATTAATAGGACAGGGCCCAGATACGCAGTATTTT
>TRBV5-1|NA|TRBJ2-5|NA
CASSQPQIGETQYF
TGCGCCAGCAGCCAGCCCCAAATAGGGGAGACCCAGTACTTC
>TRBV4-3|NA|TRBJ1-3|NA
CASSQEEGNTIYF
TGCGCCAGCAGCCAAGAAGAGGGAAACACCATATATTTT
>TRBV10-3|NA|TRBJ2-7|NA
CAISESGVSVYEQYF
TGTGCCATCAGTGAGTCAGGGGTGTCGGTCTACGAGCAGTACTTC
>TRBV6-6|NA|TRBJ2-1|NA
CASSTDVNEQFF
TGTGCCAGCAGTACAGACGTGAATGAGCAGTTCTTC
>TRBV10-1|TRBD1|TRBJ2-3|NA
CASSGGGTGFTDTQYF
TGCGCCAGCAGTGGAGGGGGGACAGGGTTCACAGATACGCAGTATTTT
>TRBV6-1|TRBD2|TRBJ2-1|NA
CASRAGVAYNEQFF
TGTGCCAGCCGAGCGGGAGTTGCCTACAATGAGCAGTTCTTC
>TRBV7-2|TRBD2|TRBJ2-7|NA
CASSSRSGGGSYEQYF
TGTGCCAGCAGCTCAAGGAGCGGGGGGGGATCCTACGAGCAGTACTTC
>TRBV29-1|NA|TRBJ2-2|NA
CSVGQATGELFF
TGCAGCGTTGGACAGGCTACCGGGGAGCTGTTTTTT
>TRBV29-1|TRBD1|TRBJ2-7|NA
CSVGTASSPTYEQYF
TGCAGCGTCGGGACAGCCTCATCGCCGACGTACGAGCAGTACTTC
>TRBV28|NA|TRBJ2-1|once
CASSSAGGGAFYNEQFF
TGTGCCAGCAGTTCCGCTGGGGGAGGTGCATTCTACAATGAGCAGTTCTTC
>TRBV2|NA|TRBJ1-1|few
CASRSGQPEAFF
TGTGCCAGCCGATCTGGACAGCCTGAAGCTTTCTTT
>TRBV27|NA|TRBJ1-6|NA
CASSSHGGPLHF
TGTGCCAGCAGTTCCCACGGGGGGCCCCTCCACTTT
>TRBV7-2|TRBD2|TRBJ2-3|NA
CASSLAGRPDTQYF
TGTGCCAGCAGCTTAGCCGGGAGGCCAGATACGCAGTATTTT
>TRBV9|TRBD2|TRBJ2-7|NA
CASSVGTSGSYEQYF
TGTGCCAGCAGCGTAGGGACTAGCGGTTCCTACGAGCAGTACTTC
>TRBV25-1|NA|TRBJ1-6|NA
CASSELGAGNSPLHF
TGTGCCAGCAGTGAGCTGGGTGCGGGAAATTCACCCCTCCACTTT
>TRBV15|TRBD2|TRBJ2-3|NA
CATSSELAASTDTQYF
TGTGCCACCAGCAGTGAGCTAGCGGCCTCCACAGATACGCAGTATTTT
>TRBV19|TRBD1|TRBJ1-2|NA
CASSTRDRSGYTF
TGTGCCAGTAGTACTCGGGACAGGTCGGGCTACACCTTC
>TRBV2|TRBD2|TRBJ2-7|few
CASTKGLAGTYEQYF
TGTGCCAGCACAAAAGGGCTAGCGGGCACCTACGAGCAGTACTTC
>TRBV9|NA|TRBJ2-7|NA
CASSAEGGPYEQYF
TGTGCCAGCAGCGCGGAGGGGGGCCCCTACGAGCAGTACTTC
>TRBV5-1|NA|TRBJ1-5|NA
CASSPMGEGGNQPQHF
TGCGCCAGCAGCCCCATGGGGGAGGGGGGCAATCAGCCCCAGCATTTT
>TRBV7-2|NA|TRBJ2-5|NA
CASSFQGQETQYF
TGTGCCAGCAGCTTCCAGGGCCAGGAGACCCAGTACTTC
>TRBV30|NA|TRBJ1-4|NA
CAWSVQAVEKLFF
TGTGCCTGGAGTGTACAGGCAGTTGAAAAACTGTTTTTT
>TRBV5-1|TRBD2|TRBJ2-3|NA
CASSLEGRAADTQYF
TGCGCCAGCAGCTTGGAAGGGAGGGCGGCAGATACGCAGTATTTT
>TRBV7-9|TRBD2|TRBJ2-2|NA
CASSRPTSGNTGELFF
TGTGCCAGCAGCCGCCCCACTAGCGGGAACACCGGGGAGCTGTTTTTT
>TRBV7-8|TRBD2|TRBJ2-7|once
CASSLTSGPYEQYF
TGTGCCAGCAGCTTAACTAGCGGTCCCTACGAGCAGTACTTC
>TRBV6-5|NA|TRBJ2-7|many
CASSYSGRVSSYEQYF
TGTGCCAGCAGTTACTCTGGCAGGGTGAGCTCCTACGAGCAGTACTTC
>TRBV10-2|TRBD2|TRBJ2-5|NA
CASSESRLNGGAQYF
TGCGCCAGCAGTGAGTCGAGACTGAATGGGGGGGCCCAGTACTTC